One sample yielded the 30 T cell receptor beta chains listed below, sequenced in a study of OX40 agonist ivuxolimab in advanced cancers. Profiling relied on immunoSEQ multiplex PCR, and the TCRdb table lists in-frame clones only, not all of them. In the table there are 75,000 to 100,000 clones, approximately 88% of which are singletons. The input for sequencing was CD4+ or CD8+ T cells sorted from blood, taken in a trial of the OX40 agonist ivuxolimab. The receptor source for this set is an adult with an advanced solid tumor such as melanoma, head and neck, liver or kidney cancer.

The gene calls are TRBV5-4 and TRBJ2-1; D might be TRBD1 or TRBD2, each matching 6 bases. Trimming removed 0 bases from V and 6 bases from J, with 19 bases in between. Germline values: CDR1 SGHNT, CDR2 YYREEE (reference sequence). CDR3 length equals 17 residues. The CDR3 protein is CASSLESGGPYGNEQFF. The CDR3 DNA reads TGTGCCAGCAGCTTGGAGTCTGGGGGGCCCTACGGCAATGAGCAGTTCTTC.

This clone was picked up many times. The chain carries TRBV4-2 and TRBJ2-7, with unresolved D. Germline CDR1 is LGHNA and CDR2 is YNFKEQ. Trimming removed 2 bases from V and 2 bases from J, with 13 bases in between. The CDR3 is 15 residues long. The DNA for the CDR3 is TGTGCCAGCAGCCAACCCGGTAAAGCGCCCTACGAGCAGTACTTC. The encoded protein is CASSQPGKAPYEQYF.

CDR3: CASRDSYNEQFF. The CDR3 coding sequence is TGCGCCAGCAGGGACTCCTACAATGAGCAGTTCTTC. The chain links TRBV5-1 to TRBJ2-1; no reliable D call. V shed 5 bases and J shed 0 bases, with 3 bases lying between them. The CDR3 length is 12 residues. The V gene's germline CDR1 is SGHRS and CDR2 YFSETQ. Complete variable domain (other parts from reference TRBV5-1 and TRBJ2-1): KAGVTQTPRYLIKTRGQQVTLSCSPISGHRSVSWYQQTPGQGLQFLFEYFSETQRNKGNFPGRFSGRQFSNSRSEMNVSTLELGDSALYLCASRDSYNEQFFGPGTRLTVL.

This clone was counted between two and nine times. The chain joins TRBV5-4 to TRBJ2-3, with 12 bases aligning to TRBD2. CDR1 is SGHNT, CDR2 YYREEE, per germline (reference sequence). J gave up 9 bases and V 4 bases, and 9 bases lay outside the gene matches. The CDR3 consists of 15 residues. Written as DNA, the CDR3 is TGTGCCAGCAGCCGCCCTAGCGGGGGGGCCGACACGCAGTATTTT. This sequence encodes CASSRPSGGADTQYF.

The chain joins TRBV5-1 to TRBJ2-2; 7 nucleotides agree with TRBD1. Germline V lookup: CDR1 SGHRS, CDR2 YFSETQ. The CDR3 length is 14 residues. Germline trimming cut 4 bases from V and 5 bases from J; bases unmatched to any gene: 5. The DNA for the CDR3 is TGCGCCAGCAGCCCCGGGACAGCAACCGGGGAGCTGTTTTTT. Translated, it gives CASSPGTATGELFF.

CDR3 in amino acids: CASHGPSRNTIYF. The DNA for the CDR3 is TGTGCCAGCCACGGACCTAGCCGAAACACCATATATTTT. The chain combines TRBV28 with TRBJ1-3; D gene uncertain. There are 13 residues in the CDR3. V dropped 8 bases and J dropped 5 bases, with 13 bases sitting between them. Germline-derived CDR1 and CDR2 are MDHEN and SYDVKM.

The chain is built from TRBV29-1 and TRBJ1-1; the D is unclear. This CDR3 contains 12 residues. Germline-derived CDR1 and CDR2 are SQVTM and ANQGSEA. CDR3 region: CSTRRADTEAFF. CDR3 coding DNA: TGCAGTACCCGGAGGGCGGACACTGAAGCTTTCTTT.

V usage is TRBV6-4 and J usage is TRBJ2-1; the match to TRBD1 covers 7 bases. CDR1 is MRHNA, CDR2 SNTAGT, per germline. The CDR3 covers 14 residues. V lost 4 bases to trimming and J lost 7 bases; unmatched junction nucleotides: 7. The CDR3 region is CASSVAGGRNEQFF. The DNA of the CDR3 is TGTGCCAGCAGTGTGGCAGGGGGTAGGAATGAGCAGTTCTTC.

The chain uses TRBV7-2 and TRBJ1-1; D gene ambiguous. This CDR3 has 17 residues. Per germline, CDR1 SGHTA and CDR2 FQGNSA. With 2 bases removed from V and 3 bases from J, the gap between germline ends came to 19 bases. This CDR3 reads CASSLSGSRLGDTEAFF. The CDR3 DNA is TGTGCCAGCAGCTTAAGCGGGTCGAGGCTTGGGGACACTGAAGCTTTCTTT.

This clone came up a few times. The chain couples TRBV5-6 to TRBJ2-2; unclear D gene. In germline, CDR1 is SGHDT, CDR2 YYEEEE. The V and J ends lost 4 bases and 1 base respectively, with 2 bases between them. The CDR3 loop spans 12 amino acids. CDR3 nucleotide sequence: TGTGCCAGCAGCGGGAACACCGGGGAGCTGTTTTTT. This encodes CASSGNTGELFF.

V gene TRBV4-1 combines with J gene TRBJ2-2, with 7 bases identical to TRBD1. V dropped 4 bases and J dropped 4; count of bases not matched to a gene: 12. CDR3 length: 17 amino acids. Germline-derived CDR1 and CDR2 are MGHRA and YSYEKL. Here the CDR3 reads CASSLGTRQGFTGELFF. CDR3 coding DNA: TGCGCCAGCAGCCTTGGGACCAGACAGGGATTCACCGGGGAGCTGTTTTTT.

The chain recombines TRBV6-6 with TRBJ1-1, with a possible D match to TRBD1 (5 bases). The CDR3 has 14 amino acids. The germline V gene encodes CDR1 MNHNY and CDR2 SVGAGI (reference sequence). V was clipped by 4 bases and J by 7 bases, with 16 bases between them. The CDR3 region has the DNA TGTGCCAGCAGTTTACGGGGGGGAGTAGTTGAAGCTTTCTTT. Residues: CASSLRGGVVEAFF.

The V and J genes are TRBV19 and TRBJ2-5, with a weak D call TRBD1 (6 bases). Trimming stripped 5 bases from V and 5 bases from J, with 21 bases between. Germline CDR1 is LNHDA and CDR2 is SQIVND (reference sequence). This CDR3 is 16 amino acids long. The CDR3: CASSSQSGPGEETQYF. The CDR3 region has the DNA TGTGCCAGTAGTTCGCAATCAGGGCCAGGGGAGGAGACCCAGTACTTC.

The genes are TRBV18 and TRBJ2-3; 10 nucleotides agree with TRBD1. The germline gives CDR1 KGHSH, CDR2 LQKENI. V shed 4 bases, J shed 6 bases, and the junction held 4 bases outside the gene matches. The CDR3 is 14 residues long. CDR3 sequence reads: CASSRDRGSDTQYF. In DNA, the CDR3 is TGTGCCAGCTCACGGGACAGGGGATCCGATACGCAGTATTTT.

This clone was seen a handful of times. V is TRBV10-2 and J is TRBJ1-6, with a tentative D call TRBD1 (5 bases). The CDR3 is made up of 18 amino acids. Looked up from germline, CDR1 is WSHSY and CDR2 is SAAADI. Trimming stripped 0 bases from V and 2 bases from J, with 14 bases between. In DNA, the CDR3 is TGCGCCAGCAGTGAGTCGGTTAGGGGCATGACCTATAATTCACCCCTCCACTTT. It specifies CASSESVRGMTYNSPLHF.

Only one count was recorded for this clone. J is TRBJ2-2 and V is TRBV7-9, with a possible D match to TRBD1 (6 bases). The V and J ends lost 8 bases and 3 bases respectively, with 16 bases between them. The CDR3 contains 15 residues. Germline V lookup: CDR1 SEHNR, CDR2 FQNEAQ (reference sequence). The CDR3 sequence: CASYLRGIHTGELFF. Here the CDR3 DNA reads TGTGCCAGCTACCTGAGGGGGATCCACACCGGGGAGCTGTTTTTT.

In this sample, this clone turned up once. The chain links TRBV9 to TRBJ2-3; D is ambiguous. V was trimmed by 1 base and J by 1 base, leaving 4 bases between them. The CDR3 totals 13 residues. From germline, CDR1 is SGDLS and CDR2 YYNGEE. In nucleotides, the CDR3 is TGTGCCAGCAGCGTAACTGGCACAGATACGCAGTATTTT. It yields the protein CASSVTGTDTQYF.

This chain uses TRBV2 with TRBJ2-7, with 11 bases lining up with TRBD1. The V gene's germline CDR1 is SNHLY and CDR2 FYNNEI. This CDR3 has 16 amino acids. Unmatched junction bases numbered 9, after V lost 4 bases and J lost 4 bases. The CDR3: CASSGTGGFGYYEQYF. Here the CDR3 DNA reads TGTGCCAGCAGTGGGACAGGGGGCTTTGGGTATTACGAGCAGTACTTC.

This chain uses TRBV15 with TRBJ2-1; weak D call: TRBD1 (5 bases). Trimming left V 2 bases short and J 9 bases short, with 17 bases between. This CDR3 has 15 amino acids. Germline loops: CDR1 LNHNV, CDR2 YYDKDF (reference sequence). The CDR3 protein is CATSRSRQAQGEQFF. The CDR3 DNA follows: TGTGCCACCAGCAGAAGTCGCCAGGCCCAGGGTGAGCAGTTCTTC.

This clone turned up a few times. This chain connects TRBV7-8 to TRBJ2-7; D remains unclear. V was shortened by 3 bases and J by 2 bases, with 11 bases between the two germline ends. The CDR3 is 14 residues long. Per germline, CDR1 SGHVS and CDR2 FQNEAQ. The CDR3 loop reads CASSFPGPTYEQYF. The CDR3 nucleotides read TGTGCCAGCAGCTTCCCGGGCCCAACCTACGAGCAGTACTTC.

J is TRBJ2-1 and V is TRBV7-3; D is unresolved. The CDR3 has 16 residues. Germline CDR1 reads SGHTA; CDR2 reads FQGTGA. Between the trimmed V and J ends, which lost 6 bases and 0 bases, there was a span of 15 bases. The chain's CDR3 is CASSPSRTTSYNEQFF. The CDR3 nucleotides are TGTGCCAGCAGTCCTTCTAGGACCACCTCCTACAATGAGCAGTTCTTC.

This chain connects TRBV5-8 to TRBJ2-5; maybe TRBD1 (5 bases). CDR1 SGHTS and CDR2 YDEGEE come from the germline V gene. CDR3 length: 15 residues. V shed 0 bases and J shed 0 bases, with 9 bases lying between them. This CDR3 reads CASSLGRRDQETQYF. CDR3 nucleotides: TGTGCCAGCAGCTTGGGTCGCAGGGACCAAGAGACCCAGTACTTC.

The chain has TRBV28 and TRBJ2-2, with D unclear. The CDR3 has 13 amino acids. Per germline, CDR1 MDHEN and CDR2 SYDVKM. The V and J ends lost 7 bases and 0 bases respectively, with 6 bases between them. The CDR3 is CASTTPNTGELFF. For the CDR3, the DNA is TGTGCCAGCACAACCCCGAACACCGGGGAGCTGTTTTTT.

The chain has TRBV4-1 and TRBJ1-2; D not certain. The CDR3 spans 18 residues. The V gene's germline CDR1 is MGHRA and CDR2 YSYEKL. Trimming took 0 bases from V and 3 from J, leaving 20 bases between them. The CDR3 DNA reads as TGCGCCAGCAGCCAAGAGTCCGATGTCAGCTCCTCATACTATGGCTACACCTTC. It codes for CASSQESDVSSSYYGYTF.

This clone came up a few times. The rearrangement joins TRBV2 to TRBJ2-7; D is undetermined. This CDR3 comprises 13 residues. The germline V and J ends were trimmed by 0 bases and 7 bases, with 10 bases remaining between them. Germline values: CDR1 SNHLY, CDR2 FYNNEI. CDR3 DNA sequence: TGTGCCAGCAGTGAAGCGGGGTATGGGGAGCAGTACTTC. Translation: CASSEAGYGEQYF.

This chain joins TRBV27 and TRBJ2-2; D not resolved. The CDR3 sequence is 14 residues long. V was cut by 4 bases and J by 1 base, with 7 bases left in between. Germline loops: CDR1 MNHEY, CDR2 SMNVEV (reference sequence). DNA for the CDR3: TGTGCCAGCAGTTGGACGAGGAACACCGGGGAGCTGTTTTTT. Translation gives CASSWTRNTGELFF.

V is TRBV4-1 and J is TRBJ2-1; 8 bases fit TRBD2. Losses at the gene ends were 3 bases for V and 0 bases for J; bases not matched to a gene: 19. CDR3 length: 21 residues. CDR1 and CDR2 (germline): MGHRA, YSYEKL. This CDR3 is CASSHTPILLRGGGSYNEQFF. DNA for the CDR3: TGCGCCAGCAGCCATACCCCGATCCTACTACGGGGGGGTGGCTCCTACAATGAGCAGTTCTTC.

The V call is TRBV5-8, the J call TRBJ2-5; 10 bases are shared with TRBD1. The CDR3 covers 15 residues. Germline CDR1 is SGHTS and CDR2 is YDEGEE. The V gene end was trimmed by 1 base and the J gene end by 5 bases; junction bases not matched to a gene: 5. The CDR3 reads CASSLLPGQGETQYF. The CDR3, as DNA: TGTGCCAGCAGCTTGCTCCCGGGACAGGGGGAGACCCAGTACTTC.

In DNA form, the CDR3 reads TGCGCCAGCAGCCAGAACGCCGCGACTAATGAAAAACTGTTTTTT. It encodes CASSQNAATNEKLFF. V and J are TRBV4-1 and TRBJ1-4; D is unresolved. Deletions cut 3 bases from V and 2 bases from J, with 10 bases between. Germline assignment: CDR1 MGHRA and CDR2 YSYEKL. The CDR3 extends over 15 amino acids.

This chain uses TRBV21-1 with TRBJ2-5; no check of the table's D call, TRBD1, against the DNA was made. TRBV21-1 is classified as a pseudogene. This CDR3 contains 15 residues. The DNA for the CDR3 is TGTGCCAGCAGCAAAGATCAGGGGGCTTGGGAGACCCAGTACTTC. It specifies CASSKDQGAWETQYF.